This is a list of T cell receptor beta chains from one sample in a study of cytomegalovirus exposure and HLA in healthy donors. Assay: immunoSEQ multiplex PCR; the TCRdb copy retains only in-frame clones and omits some. This sample carries more than 85,000 clones, approximately 89% of them seen once, and the ten largest clones take under 2%. The sample consisted of PBMCs. The origin of the receptors is a woman aged 18 to 35 in good health and CMV-seronegative. Both conserved end residues are part of each CDR3. The D gene is left open where the match is weak. Not every row has a clone size; where given, it reads once, few, many or a size class.

size,V,J,D,CDR3,DNA
.,TRBV6-5,TRBJ1-2,.,CASSRGQANYGYTF,TGTGCCAGCAGCCGCGGGCAGGCTAACTATGGCTACACCTTC
.,TRBV7-9,TRBJ1-1,.,CASSFLTGTNTEAFF,TGTGCCAGCAGCTTTCTAACAGGGACGAACACTGAAGCTTTCTTT
.,TRBV7-9,TRBJ1-2,TRBD1,CASSSPNRGGGYTF,TGTGCCAGCAGCTCCCCCAACAGGGGTGGCGGCTACACCTTC
.,TRBV9,TRBJ2-2,.,CASSAQEQPPNTGELFF,TGTGCCAGCAGCGCCCAAGAGCAACCTCCGAACACCGGGGAGCTGTTTTTT
.,TRBV2,TRBJ2-3,.,CASSGLRSSTDTQYF,TGTGCCAGCAGTGGATTGAGGTCTAGCACAGATACGCAGTATTTT
.,TRBV15,TRBJ2-3,TRBD2,CATSRGGTDTQYF,TGTGCCACCAGCCGGGGGGGCACAGATACGCAGTATTTT
.,TRBV29-1,TRBJ2-5,.,CSVSDRLQETQYF,TGCAGCGTTTCCGACAGACTCCAAGAGACCCAGTACTTC
.,TRBV5-1,TRBJ2-2,.,CASSLGSGGTGELFF,TGCGCCAGCAGCTTGGGTTCTGGAGGTACCGGGGAGCTGTTTTTT
.,TRBV6-5,TRBJ2-6,.,CASSPLSGANVLTF,TGTGCCAGCAGTCCACTCTCTGGGGCCAACGTCCTGACTTTC
.,TRBV18,TRBJ1-2,.,CASSPSDSRGYTF,TGTGCCAGCTCACCCTCGGACAGTCGTGGCTACACCTTC
.,TRBV7-3,TRBJ2-3,.,CASSLTPTDTQYF,TGTGCCAGCAGCTTAACCCCGACAGATACGCAGTATTTT
.,TRBV18,TRBJ2-1,TRBD1,CASSQFARDRDNEQFF,TGTGCCAGCTCACAGTTCGCCCGGGACAGGGACAATGAGCAGTTCTTC
.,TRBV28,TRBJ2-7,.,CASSSPGREDEQYF,TGTGCCAGCAGTTCCCCGGGCAGGGAGGACGAGCAGTACTTC
once,TRBV28,TRBJ1-6,.,CASTAPDPGWNSPLHF,TGTGCCAGCACCGCCCCGGACCCGGGGTGGAATTCACCCCTCCACTTT
.,TRBV28,TRBJ1-4,.,CATQGVTNEKLFF,TGTGCCACCCAAGGGGTAACTAATGAAAAACTGTTTTTT
.,TRBV5-1,TRBJ2-1,.,CASSPRQGGHYNEQFF,TGCGCCAGCAGCCCCCGGCAAGGGGGACACTACAATGAGCAGTTCTTC
once,TRBV5-6,TRBJ2-3,TRBD1,CASRPTGTDTQYF,TGTGCCAGCAGACCGACAGGGACAGATACGCAGTATTTT
.,TRBV7-9,TRBJ1-2,TRBD1,CASSRGQANPQANYGYTF,TGTGCCAGCAGCCGGGGACAGGCGAACCCTCAAGCTAACTATGGCTACACCTTC
.,TRBV7-3,TRBJ2-2,TRBD2,CASSSAGTSFSGELFF,TGTGCCAGCAGCTCTGCAGGGACTAGTTTTAGCGGGGAGCTGTTTTTT
.,TRBV7-2,TRBJ1-5,.,CASSSLGDQPQHF,TGTGCCAGCAGCTCGCTCGGAGACCAGCCCCAGCATTTT